The clone carrying this TCR beta chain was observed a handful of times. Some clones are missing from TCRdb's copy, which holds only in-frame ones; the method was immunoSEQ multiplex PCR. The repertoire holds about 480,000 clones, with over 75% as singletons. CDR3 length: 15 residues. Germline V gene data show CDR1 as SNHLY and CDR2 as FYNNEI. Germline trimming cut 5 bases from V and 2 bases from J; bases unmatched to any gene: 6. The sample belongs to a study of blood T cell repertoires in COVID-19. The study assigned cohorts using participant-reported clinical history. For recovered donors of Cohort 3, there were two negative PCRs, clearance, or symptom resolution.

The specimen was PBMCs or T cells enriched from blood (not recorded which). The rearrangement uses TRBV2 and TRBJ1-2, with 9 nucleotides matching TRBD1. The sequence was collected from a woman aged 40 to 50 who had recovered from COVID-19. The CDR3 bases are TGTGCCAGCAGTCCGACAGGGGGAGTGAACTATGGCTACACCTTC. Translation: CASSPTGGVNYGYTF. Together with reference TRBV2 and TRBJ1-2, the CDR3 gives the full variable domain: EPEVTQTPSHQVTQMGQEVILRCVPISNHLYFYWYRQILGQKVEFLVSFYNNEISEKSEIFDDQFSVERPDGSNFTLKIRSTKLEDSAMYFCASSPTGGVNYGYTFGSGTRLTVV.